The 11 T cell receptor beta chains in this list originate from one sample, sequenced in a study of T cells in Graves' hyperthyroidism and ophthalmopathy. Regions amplified from RNA transcripts were the TCR beta CDR3 regions. First-round RT-PCR targeting the TCR CDR3 was performed with the HTBI primer set. TCRdb reprocessed the multiplex PCR reads via MiXCR and lists one record per CDR3 protein. The sample shows hundreds of thousands of distinct CDR3 sequences, around 13% of them seen only once. Source material: blood. Receptors originate from a woman in her late teens or twenties with Graves' hyperthyroidism.

This clonotype was recorded many times. The chain is built from TRBV12-3 or TRBV12-4 and TRBJ2-5, with D perhaps TRBD1 (5 bases). The CDR3 consists of 13 residues. V lost 6 bases and J lost 2, with 10 bases in between. CDR3 DNA sequence: TGTGCCAGCAGCAAGAGACAGCAAGAGACCCAGTACTTC. This codes for CASSKRQQETQYF.

The rearrangement links TRBV28 to TRBJ2-1, with D possibly TRBD2 on 6 matching bases. V was trimmed by 3 bases and J by 3 bases, leaving 12 bases between them. CDR1 is MDHEN and CDR2 is SYDVKM in the germline V gene. The CDR3 is made up of 15 amino acids. The CDR3 DNA reads as TGTGCCAGCAGTTTGAGTCGGGACTTCTACAATGAGCAGTTCTTC. Translating gives CASSLSRDFYNEQFF.

This clonotype has more than one count but fewer than ten. This sequence joins TRBV30 and TRBJ2-3; a weak D match, TRBD2 (6 bases). Germline values: CDR1 GTSNPN, CDR2 SVGIG (reference sequence). The V end lost 7 bases, the J end lost 2 bases, and 19 bases lay between the germline ends. CDR3 size: 15 residues. The CDR3 protein is CASRWRDPPTDTQYF. For the CDR3, the DNA is TGTGCCTCAAGATGGCGGGACCCCCCCACAGATACGCAGTATTTT.

V gene TRBV11-2 combines with J gene TRBJ2-2; the D is unclear. The germline gives CDR1 SGHAT, CDR2 FQNNGV. Trimming left V 4 bases short and J 6 bases short, with 21 bases between. This CDR3 has 17 residues. The CDR3 nucleotides are TGTGCCAGCAGCTCCGGACGGGCGTGGGTCCGCGCCGGGGAGCTGTTTTTT. The encoded protein is CASSSGRAWVRAGELFF.

The table lists this clonotype with many counts. V and J are TRBV7-3 and TRBJ2-1, with 9 bases matching TRBD2. Per germline, CDR1 SGHTA and CDR2 FQGTGA. The CDR3 has 15 amino acids. Losses at the gene ends were 3 bases for V and 7 bases for J; bases not matched to a gene: 7. CDR3 loop: CASSFGGLALNEQFF. The CDR3 nucleotides read TGTGCCAGCAGCTTCGGGGGACTAGCCCTAAATGAGCAGTTCTTC. The full variable domain, rest sourced from reference TRBV7-3 and TRBJ2-1, is GAGVSQTPSNKVTEKGKYVELRCDPISGHTALYWYRQSLGQGPEFLIYFQGTGAADDSGLPNDRFFAVRPEGSVSTLKIQRTERGDSAVYLCASSFGGLALNEQFFGPGTRLTVL.

The chain combines TRBV7-3 with TRBJ2-7; TRBD2 agrees at 12 bases. The CDR3 covers 17 residues. V gave up 2 bases and J gave up 0 bases; unmatched junction bases: 5. Germline V gene sequence: CDR1 SGHTA, CDR2 FQGTGA. This CDR3 is CASSLGTTSGSSYEQYF. Written as DNA, the CDR3 is TGTGCCAGCAGCTTAGGGACGACTAGCGGGAGCTCCTACGAGCAGTACTTC.

This clonotype was recorded many times. This chain uses TRBV7-8 with TRBJ2-7, with D tentatively TRBD1 (7 bases). Germline CDR1 reads SGHVS; CDR2 reads FQNEAQ. V was trimmed by 2 bases and J by 4 bases, leaving 12 bases between them. The CDR3 has 14 amino acids. Written as DNA, the CDR3 is TGTGCCAGCAGCTTACAGGGGGGACCGTACGAGCAGTACTTC. Amino acids: CASSLQGGPYEQYF.

This clonotype was counted a few times. This rearrangement joins TRBV7-9 to TRBJ2-1; 9 nucleotides agree with TRBD2. The ends lost 4 bases at V and 9 bases at J; junction bases unmatched: 16. There are 17 residues in the CDR3. From germline, CDR1 is SEHNR and CDR2 FQNEAQ (reference sequence). CDR3 in amino acids: CASSWPNFWREGPEQFF. CDR3 sequence (DNA): TGTGCCAGCAGCTGGCCAAACTTTTGGCGGGAGGGCCCTGAGCAGTTCTTC.

This clonotype was seen repeatedly, ten times or more. The V and J genes are TRBV11-2 and TRBJ1-2; 9 nucleotides match TRBD1. V shed 3 bases and J 6 bases; nucleotides not matched to a gene: 11. CDR3 length equals 16 residues. The germline CDR1 and CDR2 sequences are SGHAT and FQNNGV. CDR3 nucleotides: TGTGCCAGCAGCTTGGCTTTTGGGGACAGGGAACATGGCTACACCTTC. It translates to CASSLAFGDREHGYTF.

The chain employs TRBV7-8 and TRBJ1-3, with D hard to call. The CDR3 loop spans 15 amino acids. Between the trimmed V and J ends, which lost 5 bases and 0 bases, there was a span of 11 bases. Looked up from germline, CDR1 is SGHVS and CDR2 is FQNEAQ. The CDR3 coding sequence is TGTGCCAGCAGCGGCGGACCCCTCTCTGGAAACACCATATATTTT. It is translated as CASSGGPLSGNTIYF.

This clonotype was counted ten times or more. The chain carries TRBV6-1 and TRBJ2-7; D might be TRBD1 or TRBD2, each matching 5 bases. The V end lost 5 bases, the J end lost 2 bases, and 16 bases lay between the germline ends. CDR3 length: 15 amino acids. Germline assignment: CDR1 MNHNS and CDR2 SASEGT. The CDR3 DNA is TGTGCCAGCAGTCGAATTTCCGGGACGGCCTACGAGCAGTACTTC. It codes for CASSRISGTAYEQYF.